These 4 T cell receptor beta chains were all obtained from the same sample, sequenced in a study of T cell clonality in common variable immunodeficiency (dated by TCRdb to 2014 to 2015). The protocol used for the library was the immunoSEQ multiplex PCR assay. The table comes from immuneACCESS by way of TCRdb, which keeps in-frame sequences with V and J called. Part of the clones is missing from these tables; in studies checked, under half for an unresolved V gene and the rest for unknown reasons. The table records around 45,000 clones for this sample, and not one of them appears only once. Roughly 2.8% of the sample comes from the top ten. The sequenced material came from peripheral blood mononuclear cells. Source of these receptors: a person between 18 and 75 years old in good health.

This clone showed up many times. From the germline J gene comes the end of the CDR3, since the read stops 3 residues before it. The V gene is TRBV2, the J gene TRBJ2-3, with TRBD2 as a possible D gene (5 bases). Germline assignment: CDR1 SNHLY and CDR2 FYNNEI. This CDR3 has 17 amino acids. Between the trimmed V and J ends, which lost 5 bases and 2 bases, there was a span of 20 bases. The CDR3 DNA, read in part, is TGTGCCAGCAGTACCCCGCTCTTCGCGGGTTTCACAGATACG. This sequence encodes CASSTPLFAGFTDT. The complete CDR3 reads CASSTPLFAGFTDTQYF.

This clone was detected many times. The CDR3 goes on 3 residues after the read ends, and that part is filled in from the germline J gene. This sequence joins TRBV29-1 and TRBJ2-1, with TRBD2 matching 8 bases. Germline V lookup: CDR1 SQVTM, CDR2 ANQGSEA. CDR3 length: 16 amino acids. Trimming took 6 bases from V and 5 from J; bases not matched to a gene: 15. This CDR3 reads CSVGLAIRPNDNEQFF. The DNA read from the CDR3 is TGCAGCGTCGGACTAGCTATTCGTCCCAATGACAATGAG.

This clone has at least ten counts. The read ends 3 residues shy of where the CDR3 ends; the end is completed using the germline J gene. This sequence joins TRBV7-9 and TRBJ1-4; D is possibly TRBD1 (5 bases). Trimming removed 2 bases from V and 4 bases from J, with 11 bases in between. Germline CDR1 SEHNR, CDR2 FQNEAQ (reference sequence). This CDR3 has 15 residues. The sequenced part of the CDR3 DNA is TGTGCCAGCAGCTTATCAGGGTCCTTTAATGAAAAA. Its protein is CASSLSGSFNEK. The entire CDR3 protein reads CASSLSGSFNEKLFF.

The table lists this clone with many counts. A junction end diverges from the germline sequence, so it may reflect a read error. The read finishes 3 residues shy of the CDR3 end, and the germline J gene is used to complete it. The chain is built from TRBV2 and TRBJ1-5, with 7 bases that match TRBD1. CDR3 size: 14 residues. Germline V gene lookup returns CDR1 SNHLY and CDR2 FYNNEI. The part of the CDR3 DNA that was read is TGTGCCAGCAGAGAAGGACAGGTTAGGCAGCCC. Residues: CASREGQVRQP. The entire CDR3 sequence reads CASREGQVRQPQHF. The whole variable domain, filled in from reference TRBV2 and TRBJ1-5, reads EPEVTQTPSHQVTQMGQEVILRCVPISNHLYFYWYRQILGQKVEFLVSFYNNEISEKSEIFDDQFSVERPDGSNFTLKIRSTKLEDSAMYFCASREGQVRQPQHFGDGTRLSIL.